This T cell receptor (beta chain) was captured in a study of cytomegalovirus exposure and HLA in healthy donors. The PCR employed 60 Vbeta primers together with 13 Jbeta primers. Sequenced by immunoSEQ multiplex PCR; TCRdb stores in-frame clones only, minus some. This sample has 210,000 or so clones, with around 83% found just once. Trimming removed 10 bases at V and 4 bases at J, with 18 bases between. Germline assignment: CDR1 SGHVS and CDR2 FQNEAQ. The CDR3 contains 14 residues. This chain connects TRBV7-8 to TRBJ2-3; the D gene is possibly TRBD1 (8 bases). The source of this sequence is a girl aged 2-10 years in good health and CMV-seronegative. Sequencing was performed on PBMCs. This chain's CDR3 is CATIPTGGADTQYF. In nucleotides, the CDR3 is TGTGCCACCATCCCTACAGGGGGGGCAGATACGCAGTATTTT.